Listed below are T cell receptor beta chains from one sample, sequenced in a study of shared clonotypes between healthy human individuals. Sequencing used immunoSEQ multiplex PCR; TCRdb keeps in-frame clones, though not all of them. The table includes about 2 million clones, 90% to 95% detected once. Source material: naive CD4+ T cells sorted from blood. These receptors originate from a man between 18 and 35 years old in good health. Each CDR3 is given with its conserved first and last residue. D genes are given only for firm matches. Part of the rows lack a size; the others show once, few, many or a class for expanded clones.

d_gene	v_gene	abundance	j_gene	CDR3nt	CDR3aa
TRBD1	TRBV5-6	once	TRBJ2-2	TGTGCCAGCAGCTTGGCAGGGGGCTATACCGGGGAGCTGTTTTTT	CASSLAGGYTGELFF
-	TRBV7-2	-	TRBJ2-5	TGTGCCAGCAGCTTAGGGGGGAGACAAGAGACCCAGTACTTC	CASSLGGRQETQYF
-	TRBV6-6	-	TRBJ2-7	TGTGCCAGCAGCGGGGGCTCGAGAGAGCAGTACTTC	CASSGGSREQYF
-	TRBV5-8	-	TRBJ2-3	TGTGCCAGCAGCTTCACAGATACGCAGTATTTT	CASSFTDTQYF
TRBD2	TRBV19	-	TRBJ2-7	TGTGCCAGTAGTAGGACTAGCGGGCAATCTTCCTACGAGCAGTACTTC	CASSRTSGQSSYEQYF
-	TRBV18	-	TRBJ1-2	TGTGCCAGCTCACCAGTTCAGCCCTCTAACTATGGCTACACCTTC	CASSPVQPSNYGYTF
TRBD1	TRBV7-2	-	TRBJ1-2	TGTGCCAGCAGCTTAGGCCAGGGGGCAGGTGGCTACACCTTC	CASSLGQGAGGYTF
-	TRBV7-9	-	TRBJ2-5	TGTGCCAGCAGCTCGCTCGGGACGGCCAAAGAGACCCAGTACTTC	CASSSLGTAKETQYF
-	TRBV6-5	-	TRBJ1-2	TGTGCCAGCAGTTACTCCAGCAAGGCGCCCTATGGCTACACCTTC	CASSYSSKAPYGYTF
-	TRBV18	once	TRBJ1-1	TGTGCCAGCTCACCAGTGGGGTCGGGGAACACTGAAGCTTTCTTT	CASSPVGSGNTEAFF
-	TRBV19	once	TRBJ2-3	TGTGCCAGTAGTCCCGGACTCAAATCTAGCACAGATACGCAGTATTTT	CASSPGLKSSTDTQYF
-	TRBV11-2	-	TRBJ2-2	TGTGCCAGCAGCACTCTCACTCTGAACACCGGGGAGCTGTTTTTT	CASSTLTLNTGELFF
-	TRBV5-1	-	TRBJ1-2	TGCGCCAGCAGCTTGCGGGGAAACATCTATGGCTACACCTTC	CASSLRGNIYGYTF
-	TRBV5-1	-	TRBJ2-5	TGCGCCAGCAGCTCGACAGGTCAAGAGACCCAGTACTTC	CASSSTGQETQYF
-	TRBV19	-	TRBJ2-7	TGTGCCAGTAGTATAGGGAGGGGGCGAGCCTACGAGCAGTACTTC	CASSIGRGRAYEQYF
-	TRBV19	-	TRBJ1-3	TGTGCCAGTAGTCAGTCTGGAAACACCATATATTTT	CASSQSGNTIYF
TRBD2	TRBV30	-	TRBJ2-2	TGTGCCTGGAGTGTACTGGGTAGCGGGGCCGGGGAGCTGTTTTTT	CAWSVLGSGAGELFF
TRBD1	TRBV5-1	-	TRBJ1-2	TGCGCCAGCAGCCCCGACAGGGGGTCGTATGGCTACACCTTC	CASSPDRGSYGYTF
TRBD1	TRBV2	-	TRBJ2-2	TGTGCCAGCACCCTCGGGACAGCCCCATCCACCGGGGAGCTGTTTTTT	CASTLGTAPSTGELFF
TRBD2	TRBV6-1	once	TRBJ2-7	TGTGCCAGCAGTGAAGCTAGCGGGGGGGCTGGAGAGCAGTACTTC	CASSEASGGAGEQYF
TRBD1	TRBV2	-	TRBJ1-5	TGTGCCAGCAACCCGGACAGGGGCGGTAATCAGCCCCAGCATTTT	CASNPDRGGNQPQHF
-	TRBV2	-	TRBJ1-5	TGTGCCAGCAAAGAACAGGATAGCAATCAGCCCCAGCATTTT	CASKEQDSNQPQHF
TRBD1	TRBV5-8	-	TRBJ1-5	TGTGCCAGCATCCCCGGGGAGACAGGGCCGGTTTTT	CASIPGETGPVF
-	TRBV27	-	TRBJ1-5	TGTGCCAGCAGTGTCCTCCGGGACAGCAATCAGCCCCAGCATTTT	CASSVLRDSNQPQHF
TRBD1	TRBV10-3	-	TRBJ1-6	TGTGCCATCAGATCAGACAGGGGAGGCTCACCCCTCCACTTT	CAIRSDRGGSPLHF
-	TRBV4-3	-	TRBJ1-3	TGCGCCAGCAGCCAAGTGACCGGGGGAAACACCATATATTTT	CASSQVTGGNTIYF
-	TRBV6-1	-	TRBJ1-1	TGTGCCAGCACCGTGACAGGGAACACTGAAGCTTTCTTT	CASTVTGNTEAFF
TRBD1	TRBV6-5	-	TRBJ1-4	TGTGCCAGCAGCAAGGCAGGGGGCATGGGAAAACTGTTTTTT	CASSKAGGMGKLFF
TRBD2	TRBV2	-	TRBJ2-2	TGTGCCAGCAGTGAATGGACTAGCGGGACCACCGGGGAGCTGTTTTTT	CASSEWTSGTTGELFF
-	TRBV5-1	-	TRBJ1-2	TGCGCCAGCAGCGTTTCCCCTTCCAACTATGGCTACACCTTC	CASSVSPSNYGYTF
-	TRBV30	-	TRBJ2-7	TGTGCCTGGAGTGTTCAGGGGTACGAGCAGTACTTC	CAWSVQGYEQYF
TRBD1	TRBV9	once	TRBJ2-2	TGTGCCAGCTCCTGGGGACAGTTGAACACCGGGGAGCTGTTTTTT	CASSWGQLNTGELFF
-	TRBV6-5	-	TRBJ1-5	TGTGCCAGCAGCCCTCCGGGGGGGCTAAATCAGCCCCAGCATTTT	CASSPPGGLNQPQHF
-	TRBV7-9	-	TRBJ1-1	TGTGCCAGCAGCTCAGGCAGGACTGAAGCTTTCTTT	CASSSGRTEAFF
TRBD1	TRBV10-3	-	TRBJ2-2	TGTGCCATCAGTGAGTCGGGGGACAGGGCAGGCGGGGAGCTGTTTTTT	CAISESGDRAGGELFF
TRBD1	TRBV4-3	-	TRBJ1-1	TGCGCCAGCAGCCAAGACCGGACAGGAGGAGCTTTCTTT	CASSQDRTGGAFF
-	TRBV30	once	TRBJ2-1	TGTGCCTGGGCCCCCCAGGGAGCCTACAATGAGCAGTTCTTC	CAWAPQGAYNEQFF
TRBD1	TRBV6-1	-	TRBJ1-5	TGTGCCAGCAGTGAGGGCGGGACAGCCAATCAGCCCCAGCATTTT	CASSEGGTANQPQHF
-	TRBV28	-	TRBJ1-1	TGTGCCAGCATCCTGGGCGGGGGAGGCACTGAAGCTTTCTTT	CASILGGGGTEAFF
-	TRBV18	-	TRBJ2-7	TGTGCCAGCTCACCCGCCGCAGAAGAGCAGTACTTC	CASSPAAEEQYF
-	TRBV6-6	-	TRBJ2-4	TGTGCCAGCACCAGGGTCCTGGGCCAAAACATTCAGTACTTC	CASTRVLGQNIQYF
TRBD1	TRBV2	-	TRBJ1-5	TGTGCCAGCAGGGGACAGTATAGCAATCAGCCCCAGCATTTT	CASRGQYSNQPQHF
-	TRBV7-2	-	TRBJ1-5	TGTGCCAGCAGCTTAGAAGCCCCAACTAACAATCAGCCCCAGCATTTT	CASSLEAPTNNQPQHF